The rows below give T cell receptor beta chains drawn from one sample of a study of T cell responses to AZD1222 COVID-19 vaccine. The table came from immunoSEQ multiplex PCR; TCRdb's copy has only in-frame clones and leaves some out. The profile shows fewer than 200,000 clones, just over 85% of them singletons. Sequenced material: peripheral blood, taken on day 0 of AZD1222 vaccination. These receptors came from an adult in good health. Both conserved end residues are part of each CDR3. The order of the fields is clone size, J gene, D gene, V gene, CDR3 protein, CDR3 DNA. The D gene is left open where the match is weak. Some rows have no size entry. The others give once, few or many, or a class for an expanded clone.

few | TRBJ2-5 | - | TRBV19 | CASKAPGRETQYF | TGTGCCTCGAAAGCCCCAGGGAGAGAGACCCAGTACTTC
- | TRBJ1-6 | TRBD1 | TRBV28 | CASSFVSGGNSPLHF | TGTGCCAGCAGTTTTGTGTCAGGGGGCAATTCACCCCTCCACTTT
- | TRBJ2-5 | - | TRBV9 | CASSTLAGVETQYF | TGTGCCAGCAGCACCCTGGCAGGAGTTGAGACCCAGTACTTC
- | TRBJ1-2 | - | TRBV9 | CASSMGHGYTF | TGTGCCAGCAGCATGGGACATGGCTACACCTTC
few | TRBJ1-5 | - | TRBV21-1 | CASSKVLRDRGPQPQHF | TGTGCCAGCAGCAAAGTCTTGAGGGACAGGGGCCCACAGCCCCAGCATTTT
- | TRBJ2-5 | TRBD2 | TRBV19 | CASSISGLANAETQYF | TGTGCCAGTAGTATATCCGGACTAGCGAATGCGGAGACCCAGTACTTC
- | TRBJ2-1 | TRBD1 | TRBV28 | CASRAGGRDEQFF | TGTGCCAGCAGGGCAGGGGGTAGGGATGAGCAGTTCTTC
- | TRBJ1-5 | TRBD1 | TRBV28 | CASRIPGTGGNQPQHF | TGTGCCAGCAGAATTCCCGGGACAGGGGGAAATCAGCCCCAGCATTTT
- | TRBJ2-3 | - | TRBV7-9 | CASANRGPDTQYF | TGTGCCAGCGCTAATCGGGGCCCAGATACGCAGTATTTT
few | TRBJ2-5 | - | TRBV7-6 | CASSSDPGRQETQYF | TGTGCCAGCAGCTCGGACCCGGGACGGCAAGAGACCCAGTACTTC
- | TRBJ2-3 | TRBD2 | TRBV19 | CASTPSRTSGFTDTQYF | TGTGCCAGTACCCCGTCGAGGACTAGCGGATTCACAGATACGCAGTATTTT
- | TRBJ1-4 | - | TRBV3-1/TRBV3-2 | CASSQVAGPPGEKLFF | TGTGCCAGCAGCCAAGTTGCGGGTCCGCCGGGTGAAAAACTGTTTTTT
- | TRBJ2-3 | TRBD1 | TRBV19 | CASSKFGTGLADTQYF | TGTGCCAGTAGTAAGTTCGGGACAGGGCTCGCAGATACGCAGTATTTT
- | TRBJ2-1 | - | TRBV3-1/TRBV3-2 | CASSQTGLTYNEQFF | TGTGCCAGCAGTCAGACGGGACTTACCTACAATGAGCAGTTCTTC
- | TRBJ1-5 | TRBD1 | TRBV6-2/TRBV6-3 | CASSRIPSRDRGRLSNQPQHF | TGTGCCAGCAGTCGCATCCCCTCCCGGGACAGGGGGCGCCTTAGCAATCAGCCCCAGCATTTT
- | TRBJ2-3 | - | TRBV12-5 | CASGLVRTEKDTQYF | TGTGCTAGTGGTTTGGTAAGGACTGAGAAAGATACGCAGTATTTT
once | TRBJ1-2 | TRBD1 | TRBV19 | CASSIALGTAYGYTF | TGTGCCAGTAGTATAGCCCTCGGGACAGCCTATGGCTACACCTTC
once | TRBJ2-7 | - | TRBV6-1 | CASSPLALYEQYF | TGTGCCAGCAGTCCTCTCGCGCTCTACGAGCAGTACTTC
- | TRBJ2-1 | TRBD2 | TRBV6-5 | CASPAGGLNEQFF | TGTGCCAGTCCGGCGGGGGGTCTCAATGAGCAGTTCTTC
- | TRBJ2-2 | TRBD2 | TRBV30 | CAWEVSSGENTGELFF | TGTGCCTGGGAAGTTTCTAGCGGGGAGAACACCGGGGAGCTGTTTTTT
- | TRBJ2-7 | TRBD1 | TRBV13 | CASSHVQGSYEQYF | TGTGCCAGCAGTCACGTACAGGGGTCTTACGAGCAGTACTTC
- | TRBJ2-5 | TRBD2 | TRBV7-4 | CASSHPKCLAGGRETQYF | TGTGCCAGCAGTCACCCTAAATGCCTAGCGGGGGGGCGTGAGACCCAGTACTTC
- | TRBJ1-6 | - | TRBV9 | CASAMEPGPPSSPLHF | TGTGCCAGCGCTATGGAACCGGGACCTCCGAGTTCACCCCTCCACTTT
- | TRBJ1-1 | - | TRBV19 | CASSPIWRDIESTEAFF | TGTGCCAGTAGTCCGATCTGGAGGGACATAGAGAGCACTGAAGCTTTCTTT
- | TRBJ1-1 | TRBD1 | TRBV18 | CASSPYRGGDTEAFF | TGTGCCAGCTCACCCTACAGGGGGGGAGACACTGAAGCTTTCTTT
few | TRBJ1-2 | TRBD1 | TRBV19 | CASSPGQSFYGYTF | TGTGCCAGTAGTCCGGGACAGTCGTTCTATGGCTACACCTTC
- | TRBJ1-1 | - | TRBV19 | CASSIYSGHLSNTEAFF | TGTGCCAGTAGTATTTATTCCGGACATCTTTCGAACACTGAAGCTTTCTTT
- | TRBJ1-5 | - | TRBV5-8 | CASSQAWGAGGNQPQHF | TGTGCCAGCAGCCAAGCCTGGGGGGCAGGGGGCAATCAGCCCCAGCATTTT
- | TRBJ2-5 | - | TRBV6-2/TRBV6-3 | CASSNRHFQETQYF | TGTGCCAGCAGTAACCGACATTTTCAAGAGACCCAGTACTTC
- | TRBJ2-5 | TRBD2 | TRBV5-1 | CASRAAGGVETQYF | TGCGCCAGCAGAGCAGCGGGGGGTGTAGAGACCCAGTACTTC
- | TRBJ1-5 | - | TRBV2 | CASKSTDQPQHF | TGTGCCAGCAAGTCGACCGATCAGCCCCAGCATTTT
- | TRBJ2-2 | TRBD2 | TRBV27 | CASSWSSGSTGELFF | TGTGCCAGCAGTTGGTCTAGCGGGAGTACCGGGGAGCTGTTTTTT
- | TRBJ1-6 | - | TRBV27 | CASSLFGGAGNSPLHF | TGTGCCAGCAGTTTATTCGGGGGCGCAGGTAATTCACCCCTCCACTTT
- | TRBJ1-5 | TRBD1 | TRBV19 | CASRAPDRGLGNQPQHF | TGTGCCAGTAGAGCCCCGGACAGGGGGCTAGGAAATCAGCCCCAGCATTTT
- | TRBJ2-2 | - | TRBV10-3 | CAIWGPGTGELFF | TGTGCCATTTGGGGGCCGGGCACCGGGGAGCTGTTTTTT
once | TRBJ2-2 | TRBD1 | TRBV12-5 | CARGTGANTGELFF | TGTGCTAGGGGGACAGGAGCGAACACCGGGGAGCTGTTTTTT
- | TRBJ2-2 | TRBD2 | TRBV27 | CASSFWSGGTGELFF | TGTGCCAGCAGTTTTTGGTCGGGAGGGACCGGGGAGCTGTTTTTT
- | TRBJ2-7 | - | TRBV19 | CASSTQGFYEQYF | TGTGCCAGTAGTACACAGGGCTTCTACGAGCAGTACTTC
- | TRBJ2-1 | TRBD2 | TRBV12-5 | CASGLAGGYNEQFF | TGTGCTAGTGGTCTAGCGGGAGGCTACAATGAGCAGTTCTTC
- | TRBJ2-7 | TRBD2 | TRBV4-1 | CASSRALGTFLTSGNTYEQYF | TGCGCCAGCAGCCGCGCCTTGGGGACATTTCTAACTAGCGGGAATACCTACGAGCAGTACTTC
once | TRBJ2-6 | - | TRBV4-2 | CASSQVGVDGANVLTF | TGTGCCAGCAGCCAAGTGGGGGTCGACGGGGCCAACGTCCTGACTTTC
- | TRBJ1-1 | - | TRBV6-5 | CASSSVLNTEAFF | TGTGCCAGCAGTTCGGTCCTGAACACTGAAGCTTTCTTT
- | TRBJ2-3 | TRBD2 | TRBV9 | CASSAVAGGGDTQYF | TGTGCCAGCAGCGCGGTAGCGGGAGGTGGCGATACGCAGTATTTT
- | TRBJ1-2 | - | TRBV12-3/TRBV12-4 | CASGEGGTYGYTF | TGTGCCAGCGGGGAAGGGGGGACGTATGGCTACACCTTC
- | TRBJ2-7 | - | TRBV5-1 | CASSLDPPGWGGGGEQYF | TGCGCCAGCAGCTTGGACCCGCCGGGGTGGGGAGGGGGGGGCGAGCAGTACTTC
- | TRBJ1-5 | - | TRBV19 | CASSIGAGDQPQHF | TGTGCCAGTAGTATAGGGGCCGGGGATCAGCCCCAGCATTTT